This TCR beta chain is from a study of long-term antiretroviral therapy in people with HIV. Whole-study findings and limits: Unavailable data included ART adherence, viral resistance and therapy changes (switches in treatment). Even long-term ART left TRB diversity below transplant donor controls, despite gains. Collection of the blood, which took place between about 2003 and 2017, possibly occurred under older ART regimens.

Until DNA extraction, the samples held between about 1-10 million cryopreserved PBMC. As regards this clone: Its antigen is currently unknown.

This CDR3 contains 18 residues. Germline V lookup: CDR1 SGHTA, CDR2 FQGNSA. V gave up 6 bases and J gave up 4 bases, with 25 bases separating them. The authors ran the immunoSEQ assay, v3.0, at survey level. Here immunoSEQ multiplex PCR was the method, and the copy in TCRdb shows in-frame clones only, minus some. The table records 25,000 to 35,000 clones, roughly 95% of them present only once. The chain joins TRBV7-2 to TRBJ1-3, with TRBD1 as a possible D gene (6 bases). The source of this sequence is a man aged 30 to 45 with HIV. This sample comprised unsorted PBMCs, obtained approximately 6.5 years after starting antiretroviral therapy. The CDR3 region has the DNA TGTGCCAGCAGTTCACGCCCCGGGGGACAACTCTGGGGAAACACCATATATTTT. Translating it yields CASSSRPGGQLWGNTIYF.